These 7 T cell receptor beta chains were all obtained from the same sample, sequenced in a study of blood T cell repertoires in COVID-19. Method: immunoSEQ multiplex PCR; TCRdb's copy keeps in-frame clones and lacks some. Of roughly 120,000 clones in the sample, 84% were seen once. What was sequenced was peripheral blood. These receptors were collected from a woman older than 75 with active or convalescent COVID-19.

The rearrangement uses TRBV28 and TRBJ1-2; D may be TRBD1 (5 bases). This CDR3 spans 14 amino acids. Trimming stripped 4 bases from V and 2 bases from J, with 11 bases between. Germline loops: CDR1 MDHEN, CDR2 SYDVKM. The CDR3, as DNA: TGTGCCAGCAGTTGGGGGGGAGGGAACTATGGCTACACCTTC. Translation: CASSWGGGNYGYTF.

The rearrangement links TRBV21-1 to TRBJ1-3; the tabulated D call, TRBD1, remains unverified against the DNA. TRBV21-1 is reported as a pseudogene. The CDR3 runs 13 residues. This CDR3 is CAAETVSGNTIYF. CDR3 coding DNA: TGTGCCGCGGAGACAGTCTCTGGAAACACCATATATTTT.

About this clone: In the same sample, other DNA sequences code for this CDR3. V and J are TRBV3-1 (or the pseudogene TRBV3-2) and TRBJ2-7; no reliable D call. Germline lookup yields CDR1 LGHDT and CDR2 YNNKEL (reference sequence). The CDR3 length is 14 residues. The ends were cut back, 1 base at V and 0 bases at J, with 7 bases in the middle. CDR3 nucleotides: TGTGCCAGCAGCCAAGGGCCCAGCTCCTACGAGCAGTACTTC. Protein: CASSQGPSSYEQYF.

The V gene is TRBV10-3, the J gene TRBJ2-7, with unresolved D. The germline V and J ends were trimmed by 0 bases and 3 bases, with 18 bases remaining between them. The CDR3 length is 17 residues. Per the germline V gene, CDR1 is ENHRY and CDR2 is SYGVKD. The CDR3 loop is CAISESIGSQGYYEQYF. CDR3 sequence (DNA): TGTGCCATCAGTGAGTCAATCGGGTCACAAGGCTACTACGAGCAGTACTTC.

This rearrangement joins TRBV29-1 to TRBJ1-4; tentative D call: TRBD1 (6 bases). The V end lost 8 bases, the J end lost 3 bases, and 13 bases lay between the germline ends. The CDR3 loop spans 13 amino acids. Germline V gene sequence: CDR1 SQVTM, CDR2 ANQGSEA. CDR3 protein: CSSSGASNEKLFF. The CDR3, as DNA: TGCAGCTCCTCAGGGGCCTCTAATGAAAAACTGTTTTTT. Complete variable domain (other parts from reference TRBV29-1 and TRBJ1-4): SAVISQKPSRDICQRGTSLTIQCQVDSQVTMMFWYRQQPGQSLTLIATANQGSEATYESGFVIDKFPISRPNLTFSTLTVSNMSPEDSSIYLCSSSGASNEKLFFGSGTQLSVL.

This rearrangement joins TRBV20-1 to TRBJ2-5; TRBD2 matches 13 bases. CDR1 and CDR2 from the germline V gene are DFQATT and SNEGSKA (reference sequence). The CDR3 contains 17 residues. The J segment lost 4 bases and the V segment lost 3 bases, leaving 11 bases of the junction unmatched. CDR3 sequence: CSASGELAGGPVETQYF. Here the CDR3 DNA reads TGCAGTGCTAGTGGTGAACTAGCGGGAGGGCCTGTAGAGACCCAGTACTTC.

This clone was found once. Other nucleotide sequences from this sample produce the same CDR3. The CDR3 DNA is TGTGCCAGCAGTTTCCGAGAGACCCAGTACTTC. As protein: CASSFRETQYF. This sequence joins TRBV28 and TRBJ2-5; no clear D. The germline V gene has CDR1 MDHEN and CDR2 SYDVKM. This CDR3 comprises 11 residues. V lost 3 bases to trimming and J lost 4 bases, with 3 bases between them.